The sequence of this TCR beta chain was determined in a study of Graves' ophthalmopathy and Graves' hyperthyroidism. CDR1 and CDR2 from the germline V gene are MNHEY and SMNVEV (reference sequence). V lost 8 bases and J 5 bases, leaving 12 bases between the germline ends. The CDR3 totals 12 residues. Amplification targeted the TCR beta CDR3 regions, with RNA transcripts as the source material. HTBI primers were used in a first-round RT-PCR, which preceded a second-round multiplex PCR. Using its own MiXCR run on the multiplex PCR reads, TCRdb lists one record per CDR3 protein. The sample contains 500,000 to 600,000 distinct CDR3 sequences, under 40% of which appear only once.

The gene calls are TRBV27 and TRBJ1-1, with D perhaps matching TRBD1 (6 bases). The clonotype comes from an adult man with Graves' hyperthyroidism. The sample was peripheral blood or thyroid tissue (not recorded which). The CDR3 is CASGGGRTEAFF. CDR3 DNA: TGTGCCAGCGGAGGGGGTAGGACTGAAGCTTTCTTT.